This entry is about one T cell receptor beta chain. The CDR3 runs 16 residues. Germline CDR1 reads MNHNY; CDR2 reads SVGAGI (reference sequence). Trimming cost V 8 bases and J 3 bases, with 20 bases left between them. The data were obtained in a study of blood T cell repertoires in COVID-19. Original analysis: Nucleated cell counts were estimated from reference gene primer amplification. TCRdb keeps only in-frame clones here, not all; method: immunoSEQ multiplex PCR. That table furnishes V, J and clone size, whereas the DNA furnished D and trimming. This sample has fewer than 300,000 clones, with roughly 85% found just once.

The receptor was derived from a human donor in a cohort sampled during active COVID-19. The sequencing input was peripheral blood. The chain combines TRBV6-6 with TRBJ1-3; TRBD1 might be the D (5 bases). CDR3 sequence reads: CASFGGIRVVGNTIYF. The CDR3, as DNA: TGTGCCAGCTTCGGGGGGATCAGGGTTGTTGGAAACACCATATATTTT.